The 27 T cell receptor beta chains below were found in one sample sequenced in a study of T-cell reconstitution after alpha-beta-depleted transplantation in children. Preparation of the TCRbeta library involved a method that used unique molecular identifiers. TCRdb redid the calling of the PCR reads with MiXCR, one entry per CDR3 protein. The sample holds 300,000 to 350,000 distinct CDR3 sequences; 23% are singletons and the top ten take roughly 9.7%. Sequenced material: PBMCs, mostly from graft donor cells, taken 180 days after TCRalphabeta/CD19-depleted stem cell transplant. These receptors were obtained from a male patient between 5 and 17 years old who had a stem cell transplant for acute lymphoblastic leukemia, so the T cells may come from the graft donor.

The genes are TRBV20-1 and TRBJ1-4, with D possibly TRBD1 on 5 matching bases. Germline CDR1 is DFQATT and CDR2 is SNEGSKA (reference sequence). Between the trimmed V and J ends, which lost 5 bases and 4 bases, there was a span of 20 bases. CDR3 length: 16 amino acids. In DNA form, the CDR3 reads TGCAGTGCTGGGGGACGGCGGTTGAGGGGTAATGAAAAACTGTTTTTT. This codes for CSAGGRRLRGNEKLFF.

The chain joins TRBV12-3 or TRBV12-4 to TRBJ1-1; D not resolved. The CDR3 is made up of 14 amino acids. V was cut by 5 bases and J by 0 bases, with 10 bases left in between. The DNA for the CDR3 is TGTGCCAGCAGTCAAGACGGTGTGAACACTGAAGCTTTCTTT. Translation: CASSQDGVNTEAFF.

This clonotype has only a few counts. The chain joins TRBV7-3 to TRBJ2-4; the match to TRBD2 covers 8 bases. CDR1 is SGHTA and CDR2 is FQGTGA in the germline V gene. CDR3 length equals 19 residues. Trimming at V came to 4 bases and at J to 0 bases, leaving 14 bases not matched to a gene. The CDR3 DNA reads TGTGCCAGCAGCTCCCTTGGACTAGCCCTACCGCGAGCCAAAAACATTCAGTACTTC. Its translation: CASSSLGLALPRAKNIQYF.

This sequence joins TRBV6-1 and TRBJ1-6, with a possible D match to TRBD1 (6 bases). V lost 0 bases, J lost 8 bases, and 14 bases lay in between. The CDR3 runs to 16 residues. The germline CDR1 and CDR2 sequences are MNHNS and SASEGT. CDR3 residues: CASSEAGQGWHSPLHF. The CDR3 DNA follows: TGTGCCAGCAGTGAAGCTGGGCAGGGGTGGCATTCACCCCTCCACTTT.

This chain connects TRBV4-1 to TRBJ2-7, with unresolved D. V was cut by 3 bases and J by 3 bases, with 9 bases left in between. Germline V lookup: CDR1 MGHRA, CDR2 YSYEKL. The CDR3 is made up of 13 amino acids. Here the CDR3 DNA reads TGCGCCAGCAGCCAGGCGCGGAACTACGAGCAGTACTTC. Its protein is CASSQARNYEQYF.

This clonotype occurred a few times. The CDR3 loop is CASSLLRGDEQYF. DNA of the CDR3: TGTGCCAGCAGTTTACTCAGGGGGGACGAGCAGTACTTC. The chain employs TRBV12-3 or TRBV12-4 and TRBJ2-7; D may be TRBD1 (7 bases). Deletions cut 2 bases from V and 5 bases from J, with 10 bases between. The CDR3 covers 13 residues.

This chain connects TRBV11-2 to TRBJ2-7; D not certain. With 0 bases removed from V and 3 bases from J, the gap between germline ends came to 9 bases. Per germline, CDR1 SGHAT and CDR2 FQNNGV. This CDR3 contains 14 residues. In DNA form, the CDR3 reads TGTGCCAGCAGCTTAGAGCGGAGTCTCTACGAGCAGTACTTC. This translates into CASSLERSLYEQYF.

DNA for the CDR3: TGTGCCAGCAGCCCCAACGTCTGGGGTCAAGGTATCGACACTGAAGCTTTCTTT. Protein product: CASSPNVWGQGIDTEAFF. The chain employs TRBV7-6 and TRBJ1-1; D remains unclear. CDR3 size: 18 residues. V lost 5 bases and J lost 3, with 25 bases in between. Germline V gene sequence: CDR1 SGHVS, CDR2 FNYEAQ.

This clonotype occurred many times. CDR3 sequence: CASSPTGQHTEAFF. Here the CDR3 DNA reads TGTGCCAGCAGCCCGACCGGACAGCACACTGAAGCTTTCTTT. The chain recombines TRBV7-3 with TRBJ1-1, with D possibly being TRBD1 (6 bases). Trimming took off 5 bases at V and 3 bases at J, with 13 bases between the two ends. Per germline, CDR1 SGHTA and CDR2 FQGTGA. This CDR3 comprises 14 residues.

This clonotype was observed a handful of times. The CDR3 is CASSHLLATQYF. The CDR3 bases are TGTGCCAGCAGCCATTTACTAGCCACGCAGTATTTT. The chain employs TRBV7-2 and TRBJ2-3, with D possibly being TRBD2 (6 bases). Germline values: CDR1 SGHTA, CDR2 FQGNSA. Trimming stripped 5 bases from V and 9 bases from J, with 12 bases between. CDR3 length equals 12 residues.

The rearrangement joins TRBV5-1 to TRBJ2-3; D is perhaps TRBD1 or TRBD2 (5 bases each). The CDR3 consists of 12 residues. Trimming took 7 bases from V and 6 from J, leaving 12 bases between them. In germline, CDR1 is SGHRS, CDR2 YFSETQ. The CDR3 coding sequence is TGCGCCAGCTTCGACTGGGGGGATACGCAGTATTTT. This encodes CASFDWGDTQYF. Full variable domain (remainder filled in from reference TRBV5-1 and TRBJ2-3): KAGVTQTPRYLIKTRGQQVTLSCSPISGHRSVSWYQQTPGQGLQFLFEYFSETQRNKGNFPGRFSGRQFSNSRSEMNVSTLELGDSALYLCASFDWGDTQYFGPGTRLTVL.

The V gene is TRBV6-5, the J gene TRBJ2-1; possible D gene TRBD1, 5 bases. Germline V gene lookup returns CDR1 MNHEY and CDR2 SVGAGI. This CDR3 region has 14 residues. Trimming removed 0 bases at V and 6 bases at J, with 9 bases between. The CDR3: CASSYSDSLNEQFF. The CDR3 DNA follows: TGTGCCAGCAGTTACTCTGACAGCCTCAATGAGCAGTTCTTC.

This clonotype showed up many times. The chain combines TRBV3-1 with TRBJ2-3, with D perhaps being TRBD1 or TRBD2 (5 bases each). CDR1 is LGHDT, CDR2 YNNKEL, per germline (reference sequence). This CDR3 region has 16 residues. V lost 4 bases, J lost 3 bases, and 17 bases lay in between. As DNA, the CDR3 is TGTGCCAGCAGCCCCATAGGGACCTGGGGTACAGATACGCAGTATTTT. The encoded protein is CASSPIGTWGTDTQYF.

The chain joins TRBV5-1 to TRBJ2-2; 10 bases are a match to TRBD2. The V and J ends lost 4 bases and 3 bases, in that order; junction bases with no gene match: 6. There are 16 residues in the CDR3. Germline V gene lookup returns CDR1 SGHRS and CDR2 YFSETQ. Here the CDR3 reads CASSGKGLAYTGELFF. Here the CDR3 DNA reads TGCGCCAGCAGCGGAAAGGGACTAGCGTACACCGGGGAGCTGTTTTTT.

There are a few counts of this clonotype. V and J are TRBV5-1 and TRBJ2-1; 8 positions agree with TRBD2. CDR3 length: 15 amino acids. Germline CDR1 reads SGHRS; CDR2 reads YFSETQ. V dropped 6 bases and J dropped 3; count of bases not matched to a gene: 8. The CDR3 DNA reads TGCGCCAGCACCAAGCGGGAGAGGTTCTACAATGAGCAGTTCTTC. Amino acids: CASTKRERFYNEQFF.

The chain carries TRBV5-1 and TRBJ1-2; D remains ambiguous. The CDR3 is made up of 13 amino acids. The V end was cut by 0 bases, the J end by 4 bases, with 7 bases between. Germline CDR1 SGHRS, CDR2 YFSETQ. The CDR3 reads CASSLESLYGYTF. The DNA for the CDR3 is TGCGCCAGCAGCTTGGAGAGTCTCTATGGCTACACCTTC.

This clonotype has just a few counts. The V and J genes are TRBV6-1 and TRBJ1-6, with 7 nucleotides matching TRBD1. This CDR3 has 14 residues. The V gene's germline CDR1 is MNHNS and CDR2 SASEGT. The junction had 5 bases not matched to a gene; V was cut back by 7 bases and J by 5 bases. The CDR3, as DNA: TGTGCCAGCAACAGGGGAGGGAATAATTCACCCCTCCACTTT. Translated, it gives CASNRGGNNSPLHF.

The gene calls are TRBV6-5 and TRBJ2-7; TRBD2 aligns across 7 bases. This CDR3 contains 16 residues. Germline lookup yields CDR1 MNHEY and CDR2 SVGAGI. The junction had 12 bases not matched to a gene; V was cut back by 4 bases and J by 3 bases. In nucleotides, the CDR3 is TGTGCCAGCAGTTGGGACCGGACTAGTCATTTCTACGAGCAGTACTTC. Protein: CASSWDRTSHFYEQYF.

This clonotype was detected a few times. This chain's CDR3 is CASSLERHTEAFF. The CDR3 DNA follows: TGCGCCAGCAGCTTGGAACGCCACACTGAAGCTTTCTTT. The gene calls are TRBV5-1 and TRBJ1-1, with D unresolved. CDR1 and CDR2 from the germline V gene are SGHRS and YFSETQ. This CDR3 region has 13 residues. V lost 0 bases and J 3 bases, leaving 6 bases between the germline ends.

The chain links TRBV7-8 to TRBJ1-2, with D maybe TRBD1 (5 bases). This CDR3 region has 15 residues. Germline loops: CDR1 SGHVS, CDR2 FQNEAQ. The ends were cut back, 7 bases at V and 0 bases at J, with 15 bases in the middle. The chain's CDR3 is CASTQLGGPNYGYTF. Here the CDR3 DNA reads TGTGCCAGCACCCAATTGGGGGGACCTAACTATGGCTACACCTTC.

This rearrangement joins TRBV20-1 to TRBJ2-7; possibly TRBD2 for D (5 bases). The CDR3 has 15 residues. Germline-derived CDR1 and CDR2 are DFQATT and SNEGSKA (reference sequence). Trimming shortened V by 0 bases and J by 1 base, and 13 bases separated the two germline ends. CDR3 protein: CSARDPGGVSYEQYF. CDR3 in DNA: TGCAGTGCTAGAGATCCAGGAGGAGTATCCTACGAGCAGTACTTC.

This clonotype has a handful of counts. The chain carries TRBV12-3 or TRBV12-4 and TRBJ1-2; 10 bases are a match to TRBD1. V trimming: 5 bases; J trimming: 5 bases; junction bases outside the gene matches: 8. This CDR3 is 15 amino acids long. The CDR3 coding sequence is TGTGCCAGCAGTCTCCGACAGGGGGCGGTTTATGGCTACACCTTC. Amino acids: CASSLRQGAVYGYTF.

This clonotype came up many times. The chain recombines TRBV5-1 with TRBJ1-1; TRBD1 aligns across 8 bases. CDR3 length: 14 residues. Losses at the gene ends were 5 bases for V and 1 base for J; bases not matched to a gene: 4. The germline V gene encodes CDR1 SGHRS and CDR2 YFSETQ. The chain's CDR3 is CASRDRVPNTEAFF. CDR3 sequence (DNA): TGCGCCAGCAGGGACAGGGTGCCGAACACTGAAGCTTTCTTT.

In nucleotides, the CDR3 is TGCAGTGCTAGAGATCCCTCCGGGACTAGCGGGAGTCAGTACGAGCAGTACTTC. This codes for CSARDPSGTSGSQYEQYF. This chain joins TRBV20-1 and TRBJ2-7; 14 bases are shared with TRBD2. This CDR3 has 18 amino acids. The germline CDR1 and CDR2 sequences are DFQATT and SNEGSKA (reference sequence). Trimming cost V 0 bases and J 4 bases; bases outside gene matches: 11.

This clonotype has only a few counts. J is TRBJ2-3 and V is TRBV20-1; no clear D. Germline V lookup: CDR1 DFQATT, CDR2 SNEGSKA (reference sequence). Trimming shortened V by 2 bases and J by 6 bases, and 18 bases separated the two germline ends. The CDR3 is made up of 15 amino acids. The CDR3 DNA sequence: TGCAGTGCTAGATATAGGCCGGTCGTCTCGGATACGCAGTATTTT. It encodes CSARYRPVVSDTQYF.

This clonotype has more than one count but fewer than ten. The chain employs TRBV6-1 and TRBJ2-1; D is unresolved. V lost 5 bases and J lost 8, with 13 bases in between. Germline V gene sequence: CDR1 MNHNS, CDR2 SASEGT. This CDR3 is 13 amino acids long. The CDR3 here is CASSLSHWDEQFF. The CDR3 DNA sequence: TGTGCCAGCAGTCTATCCCACTGGGATGAGCAGTTCTTC.

The V and J genes are TRBV18 and TRBJ2-5; D is unclear. Trimming stripped 2 bases from V and 4 bases from J, with 5 bases between. The germline gives CDR1 KGHSH, CDR2 LQKENI. The CDR3 totals 12 residues. CDR3 amino acids: CASSPNTETQYF. The CDR3 DNA reads TGTGCCAGCTCACCAAACACAGAGACCCAGTACTTC. The variable domain in full, completed from reference TRBV18 and TRBJ2-5, reads NAGVMQNPRHLVRRRGQEARLRCSPMKGHSHVYWYRQLPEEGLKFMVYLQKENIIDESGMPKERFSAEFPKEGPSILRIQQVVRGDSAAYFCASSPNTETQYFGPGTRLLVL.